This T cell receptor (beta chain) was obtained from a study of shared clonotypes between healthy human individuals. On the study more broadly: Researchers assigned three CD4 naive, three CD4 memory, two CD8 naive and one CD8 memory plate to each donor. Findings of the study overall: The four-donor shared clonotypes exceeded non-shared clonotypes in generation probability, with non-shared ones scoring lower. Larger estimated richness was generally seen in naive subsets than in memory subsets.

The table came from immunoSEQ multiplex PCR; TCRdb's copy has only in-frame clones and leaves some out. The sample lists about 1.1 million clones, about 72% seen once, with 0.85% to 1% in the top ten. Regarding this clone: The antigen is undetermined.

CDR3 length: 12 residues. V was trimmed by 3 bases and J by 2 bases, leaving 5 bases between them. The germline gives CDR1 ENHRY, CDR2 SYGVKD. The chain recombines TRBV10-3 with TRBJ2-7; D is unresolved. The receptor comes from a young man in good health. Some clones in this sample may be carry-over from other donors' samples. Material: memory CD4+ T cells from PBMCs. The subset is: CD45RA-negative fraction. The CDR3 DNA reads TGTGCCATCAGTGATCTGCCCTACGAGCAGTACTTC. Its translation: CAISDLPYEQYF.